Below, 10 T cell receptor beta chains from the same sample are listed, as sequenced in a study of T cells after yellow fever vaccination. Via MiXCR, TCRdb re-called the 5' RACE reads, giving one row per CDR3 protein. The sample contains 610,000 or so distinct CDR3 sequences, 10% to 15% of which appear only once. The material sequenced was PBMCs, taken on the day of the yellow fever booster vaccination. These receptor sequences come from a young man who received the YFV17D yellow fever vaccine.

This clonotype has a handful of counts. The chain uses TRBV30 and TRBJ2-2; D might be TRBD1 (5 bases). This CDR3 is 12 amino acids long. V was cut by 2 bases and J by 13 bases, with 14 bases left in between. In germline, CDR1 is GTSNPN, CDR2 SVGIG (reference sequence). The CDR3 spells CAWSPQGEGLFF. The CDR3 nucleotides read TGTGCCTGGAGTCCCCAGGGTGAAGGGCTGTTTTTT.

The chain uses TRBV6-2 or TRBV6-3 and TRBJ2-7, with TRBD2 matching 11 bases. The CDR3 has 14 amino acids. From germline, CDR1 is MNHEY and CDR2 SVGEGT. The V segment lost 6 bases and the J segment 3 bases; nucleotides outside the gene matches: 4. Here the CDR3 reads CASRTSGTLYEQYF. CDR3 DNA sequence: TGTGCCAGCAGGACTAGCGGGACCCTCTACGAGCAGTACTTC.

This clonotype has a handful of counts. The CDR3 region has the DNA TGTGCCAGCAGCAACCCGACTAGCGGGAGGGCCGGAAATGAGCAGTTCTTC. It codes for CASSNPTSGRAGNEQFF. V usage is TRBV6-1 and J usage is TRBJ2-1, with 14 bases that match TRBD2. CDR1 MNHNS and CDR2 SASEGT come from the germline V gene. There are 17 residues in the CDR3. V shed 6 bases, J shed 7 bases, and the junction held 11 bases outside the gene matches.

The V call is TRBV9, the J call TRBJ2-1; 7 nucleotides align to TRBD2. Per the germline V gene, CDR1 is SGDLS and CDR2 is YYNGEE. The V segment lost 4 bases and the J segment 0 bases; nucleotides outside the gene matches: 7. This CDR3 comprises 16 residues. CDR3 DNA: TGTGCCAGCAGCATGCTAGCGGTGAGCTCCTACAATGAGCAGTTCTTC. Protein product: CASSMLAVSSYNEQFF.

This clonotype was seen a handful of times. CDR3 coding DNA: TGTGCCAGCGGGGGGACAGAAAACATTCAGTACTTC. Protein: CASGGTENIQYF. V and J are TRBV5-6 and TRBJ2-4; the D gene is possibly TRBD1 (7 bases). Per the germline V gene, CDR1 is SGHDT and CDR2 is YYEEEE. The CDR3 totals 12 residues. With 7 bases removed from V and 5 bases from J, the gap between germline ends came to 10 bases.

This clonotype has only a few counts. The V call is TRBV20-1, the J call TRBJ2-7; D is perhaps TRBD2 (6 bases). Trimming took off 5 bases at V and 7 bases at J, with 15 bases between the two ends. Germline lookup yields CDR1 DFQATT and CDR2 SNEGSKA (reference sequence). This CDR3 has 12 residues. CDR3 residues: CSAPGTSNEQYF. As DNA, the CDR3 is TGCAGTGCTCCGGGGACTTCTAATGAGCAGTACTTC.

The CDR3 protein is CASSRQDQPQHF. The CDR3 nucleotides are TGTGCCAGCAGCCGACAAGATCAGCCCCAGCATTTT. The chain couples TRBV5-6 to TRBJ1-5, with D uncertain. The V gene lost 4 bases and the J gene lost 5 bases, with 7 bases spanning the gap. This CDR3 has 12 amino acids. Germline values: CDR1 SGHDT, CDR2 YYEEEE.

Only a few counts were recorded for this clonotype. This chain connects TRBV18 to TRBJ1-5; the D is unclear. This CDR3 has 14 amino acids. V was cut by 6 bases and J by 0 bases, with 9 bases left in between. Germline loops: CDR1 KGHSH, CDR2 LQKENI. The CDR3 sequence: CASSPTNSNQPQHF. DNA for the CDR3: TGTGCCAGCTCCCCGACAAATAGCAATCAGCCCCAGCATTTT. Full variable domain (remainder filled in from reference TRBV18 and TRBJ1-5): NAGVMQNPRHLVRRRGQEARLRCSPMKGHSHVYWYRQLPEEGLKFMVYLQKENIIDESGMPKERFSAEFPKEGPSILRIQQVVRGDSAAYFCASSPTNSNQPQHFGDGTRLSIL.

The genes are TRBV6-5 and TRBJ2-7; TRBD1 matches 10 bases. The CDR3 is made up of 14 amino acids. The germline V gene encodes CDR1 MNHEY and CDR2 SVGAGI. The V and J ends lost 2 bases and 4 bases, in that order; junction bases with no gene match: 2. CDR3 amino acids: CASSYDRGLYEQYF. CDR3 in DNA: TGTGCCAGCAGTTACGACAGGGGGCTATACGAGCAGTACTTC.

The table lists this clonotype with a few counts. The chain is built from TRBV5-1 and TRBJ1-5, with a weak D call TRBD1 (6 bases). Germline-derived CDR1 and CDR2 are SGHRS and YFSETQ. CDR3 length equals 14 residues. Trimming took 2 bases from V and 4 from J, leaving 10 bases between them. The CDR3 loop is CASSFEGGNQPQHF. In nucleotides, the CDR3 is TGCGCCAGCAGCTTTGAGGGGGGGAATCAGCCCCAGCATTTT.